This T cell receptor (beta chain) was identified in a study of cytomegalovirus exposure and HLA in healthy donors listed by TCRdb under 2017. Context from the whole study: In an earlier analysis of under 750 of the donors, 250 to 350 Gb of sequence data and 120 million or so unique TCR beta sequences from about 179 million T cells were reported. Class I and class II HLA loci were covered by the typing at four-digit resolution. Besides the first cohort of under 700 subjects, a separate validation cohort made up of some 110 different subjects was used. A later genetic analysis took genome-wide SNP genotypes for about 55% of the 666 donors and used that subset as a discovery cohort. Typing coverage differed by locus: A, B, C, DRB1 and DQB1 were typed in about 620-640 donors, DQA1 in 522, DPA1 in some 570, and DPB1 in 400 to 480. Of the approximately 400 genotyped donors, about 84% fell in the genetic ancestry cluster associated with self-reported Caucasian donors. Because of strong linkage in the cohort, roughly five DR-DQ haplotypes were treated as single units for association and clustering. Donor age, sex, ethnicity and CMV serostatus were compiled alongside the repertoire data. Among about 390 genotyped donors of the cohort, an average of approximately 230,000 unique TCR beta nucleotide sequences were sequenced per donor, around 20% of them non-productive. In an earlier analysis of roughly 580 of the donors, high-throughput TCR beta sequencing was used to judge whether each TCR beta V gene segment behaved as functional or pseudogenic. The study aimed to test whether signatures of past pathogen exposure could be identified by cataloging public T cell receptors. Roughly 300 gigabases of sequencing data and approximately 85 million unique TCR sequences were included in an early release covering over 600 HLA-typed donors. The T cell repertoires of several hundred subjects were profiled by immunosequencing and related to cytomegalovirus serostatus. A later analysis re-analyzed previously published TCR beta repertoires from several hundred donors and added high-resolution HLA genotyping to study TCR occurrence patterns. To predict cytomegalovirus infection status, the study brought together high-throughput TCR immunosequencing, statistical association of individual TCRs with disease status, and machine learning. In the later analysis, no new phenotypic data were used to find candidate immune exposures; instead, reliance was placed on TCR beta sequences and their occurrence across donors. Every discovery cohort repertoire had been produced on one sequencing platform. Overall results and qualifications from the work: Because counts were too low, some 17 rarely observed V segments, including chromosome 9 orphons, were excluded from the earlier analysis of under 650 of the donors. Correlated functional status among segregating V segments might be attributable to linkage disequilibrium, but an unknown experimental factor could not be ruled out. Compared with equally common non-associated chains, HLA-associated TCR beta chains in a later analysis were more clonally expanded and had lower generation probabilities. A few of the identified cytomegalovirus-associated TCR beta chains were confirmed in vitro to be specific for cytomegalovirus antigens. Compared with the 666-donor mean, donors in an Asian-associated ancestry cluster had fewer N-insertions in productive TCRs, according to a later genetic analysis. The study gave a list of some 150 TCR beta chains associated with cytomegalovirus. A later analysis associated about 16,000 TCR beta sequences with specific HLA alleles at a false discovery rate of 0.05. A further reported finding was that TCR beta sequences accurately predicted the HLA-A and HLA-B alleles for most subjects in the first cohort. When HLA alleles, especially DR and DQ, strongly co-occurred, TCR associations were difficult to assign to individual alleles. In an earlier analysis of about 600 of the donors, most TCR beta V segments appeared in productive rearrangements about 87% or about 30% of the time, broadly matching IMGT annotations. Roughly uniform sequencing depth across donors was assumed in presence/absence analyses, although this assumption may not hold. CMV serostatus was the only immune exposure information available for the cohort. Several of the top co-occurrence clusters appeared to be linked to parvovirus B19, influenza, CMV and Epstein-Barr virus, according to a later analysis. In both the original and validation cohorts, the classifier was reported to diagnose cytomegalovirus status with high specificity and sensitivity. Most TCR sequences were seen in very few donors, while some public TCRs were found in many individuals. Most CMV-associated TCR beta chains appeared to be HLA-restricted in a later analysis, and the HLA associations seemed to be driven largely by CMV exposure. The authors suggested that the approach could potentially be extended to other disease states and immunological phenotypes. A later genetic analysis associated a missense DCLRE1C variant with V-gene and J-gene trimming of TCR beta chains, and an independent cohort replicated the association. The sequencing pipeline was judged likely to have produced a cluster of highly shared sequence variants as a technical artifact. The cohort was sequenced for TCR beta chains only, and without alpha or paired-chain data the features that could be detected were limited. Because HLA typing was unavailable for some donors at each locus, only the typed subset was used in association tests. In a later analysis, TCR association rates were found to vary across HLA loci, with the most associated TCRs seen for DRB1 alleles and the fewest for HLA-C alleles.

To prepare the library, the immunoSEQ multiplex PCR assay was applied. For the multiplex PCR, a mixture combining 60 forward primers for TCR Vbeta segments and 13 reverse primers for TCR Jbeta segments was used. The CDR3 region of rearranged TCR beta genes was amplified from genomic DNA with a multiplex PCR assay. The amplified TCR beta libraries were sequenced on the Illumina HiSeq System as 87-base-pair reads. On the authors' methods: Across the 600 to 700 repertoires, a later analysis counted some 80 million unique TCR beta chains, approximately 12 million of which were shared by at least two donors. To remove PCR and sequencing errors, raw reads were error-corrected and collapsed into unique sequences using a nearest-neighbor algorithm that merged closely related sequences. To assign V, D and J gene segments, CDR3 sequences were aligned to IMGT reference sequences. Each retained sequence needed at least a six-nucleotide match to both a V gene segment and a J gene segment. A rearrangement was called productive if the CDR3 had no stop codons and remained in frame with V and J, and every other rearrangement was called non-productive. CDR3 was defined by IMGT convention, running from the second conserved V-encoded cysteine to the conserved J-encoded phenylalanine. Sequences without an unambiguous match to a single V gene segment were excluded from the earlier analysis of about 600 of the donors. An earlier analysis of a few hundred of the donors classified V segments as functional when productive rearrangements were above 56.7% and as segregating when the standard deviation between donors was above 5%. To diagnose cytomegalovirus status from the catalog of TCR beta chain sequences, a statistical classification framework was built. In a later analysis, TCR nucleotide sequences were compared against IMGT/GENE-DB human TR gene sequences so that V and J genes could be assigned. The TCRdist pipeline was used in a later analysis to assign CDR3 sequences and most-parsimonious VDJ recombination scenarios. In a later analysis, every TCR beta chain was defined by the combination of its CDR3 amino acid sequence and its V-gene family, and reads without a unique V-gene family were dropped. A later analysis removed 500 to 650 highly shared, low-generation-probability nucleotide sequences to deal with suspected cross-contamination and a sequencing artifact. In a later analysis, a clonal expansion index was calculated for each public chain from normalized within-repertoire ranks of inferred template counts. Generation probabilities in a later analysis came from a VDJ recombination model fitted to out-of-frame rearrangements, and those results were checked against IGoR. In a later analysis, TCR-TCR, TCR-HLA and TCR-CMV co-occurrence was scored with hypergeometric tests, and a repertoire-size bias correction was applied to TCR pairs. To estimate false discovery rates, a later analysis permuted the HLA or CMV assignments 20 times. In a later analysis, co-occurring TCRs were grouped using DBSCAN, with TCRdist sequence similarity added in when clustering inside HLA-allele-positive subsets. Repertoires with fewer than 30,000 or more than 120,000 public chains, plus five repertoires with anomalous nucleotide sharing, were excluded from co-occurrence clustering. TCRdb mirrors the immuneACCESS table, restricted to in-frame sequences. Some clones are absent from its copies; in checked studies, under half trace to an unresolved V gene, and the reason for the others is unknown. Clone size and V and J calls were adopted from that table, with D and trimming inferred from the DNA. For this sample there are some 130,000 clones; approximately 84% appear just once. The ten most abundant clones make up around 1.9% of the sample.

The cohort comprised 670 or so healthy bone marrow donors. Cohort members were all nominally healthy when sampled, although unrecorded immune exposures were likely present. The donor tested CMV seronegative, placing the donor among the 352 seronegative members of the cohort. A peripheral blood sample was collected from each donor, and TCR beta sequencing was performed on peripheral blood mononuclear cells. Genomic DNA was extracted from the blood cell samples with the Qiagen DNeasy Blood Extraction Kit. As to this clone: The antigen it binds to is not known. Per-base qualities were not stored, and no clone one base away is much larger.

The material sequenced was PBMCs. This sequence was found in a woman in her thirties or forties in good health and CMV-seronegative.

In nucleotide form, the sequence is TGTGCCAGCAGGTTGACGGGACAGGGCGGGGGTGAAGCTTTCTTT. This sequence encodes CASRLTGQGGGEAFF. The rearranged chain carries TRBV28 and TRBJ1-1, with 9 bases aligning to TRBD1. Trimming leaves V shorter by 6 bases and J shorter by 7 bases, with the junction holding 12 bases beyond the gene matches. The CDR3 numbers 15 residues from cysteine through phenylalanine. Just CDR3 DNA is preserved here, 45 bases in frame from base 1. From a lookup of the germline V gene, CDR1 and CDR2 are MDHEN and SYDVKM. The variable domain in full, with residues beyond the CDR3 obtained from the reference TRBV28 and TRBJ1-1 genes, is DVKVTQSSRYLVKRTGEKVFLECVQDMDHENMFWYRQDPGLGLRLIYFSYDVKMKEKGDIPEGYSVSREKKERFSLILESASTNQTSMYLCASRLTGQGGGEAFFGQGTRLTVV.